This TCR beta chain stems from a study of cytomegalovirus exposure and HLA in healthy donors. Whole-study results and caveats: A link between a missense DCLRE1C variant and TCR beta V- and J-gene trimming emerged from a later analysis.

PCR amplification relied on 60 Vbeta primers (plus 13 Jbeta primers). The method was immunoSEQ multiplex PCR; TCRdb's version includes in-frame clones alone and lacks a portion of them. Here the sample spans 85,000 to 130,000 clones, about 75% being singletons. A remark on this clone: Its matching antigen is unknown.

Trimming took off 0 bases at V and 7 bases at J, with 9 bases between the two ends. CDR1 is WSHSY and CDR2 is SAAADI in the germline V gene. The CDR3 sequence is 13 residues long. Material: PBMCs. The rearrangement uses TRBV10-2 and TRBJ1-1; no definite D call. This TCR came from a middle-aged man in good health and CMV-seronegative. The DNA of the CDR3 is TGCGCCAGCAGTGAGTCAAGTGTCAGTGAAGCTTTCTTT. Translated, it gives CASSESSVSEAFF.